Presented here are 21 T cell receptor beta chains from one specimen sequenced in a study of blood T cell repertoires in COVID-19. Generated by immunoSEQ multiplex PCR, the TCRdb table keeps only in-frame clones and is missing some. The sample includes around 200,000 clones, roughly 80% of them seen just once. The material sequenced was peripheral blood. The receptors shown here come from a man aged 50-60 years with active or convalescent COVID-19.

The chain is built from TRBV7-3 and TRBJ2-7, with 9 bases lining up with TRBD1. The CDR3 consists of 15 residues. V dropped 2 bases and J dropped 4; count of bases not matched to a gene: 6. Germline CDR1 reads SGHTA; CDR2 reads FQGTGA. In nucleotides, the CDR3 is TGTGCCAGCAGCTTACCGGGACAGGGATCATACGAGCAGTACTTC. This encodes CASSLPGQGSYEQYF.

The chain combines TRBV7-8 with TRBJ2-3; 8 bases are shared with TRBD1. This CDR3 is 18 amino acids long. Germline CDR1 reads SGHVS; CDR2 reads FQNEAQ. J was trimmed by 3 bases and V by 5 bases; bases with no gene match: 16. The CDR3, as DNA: TGTGCCAGCAGCGGGTGGACAGGGAGTTCCCCGTCGACAGATACGCAGTATTTT. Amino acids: CASSGWTGSSPSTDTQYF.

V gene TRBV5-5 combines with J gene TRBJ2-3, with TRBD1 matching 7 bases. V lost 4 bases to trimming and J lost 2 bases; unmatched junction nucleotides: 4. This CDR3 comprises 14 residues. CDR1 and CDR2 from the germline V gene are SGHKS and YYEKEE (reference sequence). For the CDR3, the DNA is TGTGCCAGCAGCCGGGGACAGTTCACAGATACGCAGTATTTT. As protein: CASSRGQFTDTQYF.

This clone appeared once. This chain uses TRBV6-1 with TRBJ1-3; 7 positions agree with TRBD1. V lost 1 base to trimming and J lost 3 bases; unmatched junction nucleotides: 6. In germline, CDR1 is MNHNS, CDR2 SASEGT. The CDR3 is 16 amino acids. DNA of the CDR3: TGTGCCAGCAGTGAAGAGGGGGCTGGTGGTGGAAACACCATATATTTT. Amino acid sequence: CASSEEGAGGGNTIYF.

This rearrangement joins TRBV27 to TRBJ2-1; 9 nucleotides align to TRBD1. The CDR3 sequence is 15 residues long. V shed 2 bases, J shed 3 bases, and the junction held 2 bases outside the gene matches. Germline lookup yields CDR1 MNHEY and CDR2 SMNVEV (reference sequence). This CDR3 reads CASSLGTGFYNEQFF. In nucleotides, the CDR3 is TGTGCCAGCAGTTTAGGGACAGGGTTCTACAATGAGCAGTTCTTC.

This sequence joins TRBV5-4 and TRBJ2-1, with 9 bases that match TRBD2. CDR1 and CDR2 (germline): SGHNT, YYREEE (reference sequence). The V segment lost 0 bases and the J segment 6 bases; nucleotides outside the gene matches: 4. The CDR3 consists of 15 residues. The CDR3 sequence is CASSLGRGGLNEQFF. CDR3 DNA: TGTGCCAGCAGCTTGGGGCGGGGGGGCCTCAATGAGCAGTTCTTC.

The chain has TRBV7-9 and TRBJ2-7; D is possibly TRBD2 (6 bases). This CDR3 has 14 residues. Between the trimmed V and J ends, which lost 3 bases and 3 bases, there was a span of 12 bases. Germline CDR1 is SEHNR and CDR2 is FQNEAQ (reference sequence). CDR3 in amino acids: CASSLAGLIYEQYF. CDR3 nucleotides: TGTGCCAGCAGCTTGGCGGGGTTGATCTACGAGCAGTACTTC.

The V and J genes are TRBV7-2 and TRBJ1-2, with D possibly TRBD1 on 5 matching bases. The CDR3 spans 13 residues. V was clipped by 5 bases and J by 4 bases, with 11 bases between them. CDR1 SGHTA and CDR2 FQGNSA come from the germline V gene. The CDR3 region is CASSQQELYGYTF. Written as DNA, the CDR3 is TGTGCCAGCAGCCAACAGGAACTCTATGGCTACACCTTC.

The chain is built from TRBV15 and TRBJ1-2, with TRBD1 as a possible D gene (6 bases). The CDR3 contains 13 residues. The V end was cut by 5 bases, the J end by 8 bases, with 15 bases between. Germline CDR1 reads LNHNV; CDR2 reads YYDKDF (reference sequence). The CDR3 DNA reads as TGTGCCACCAGCCCCCGGGGGGCATTGGGCTACACCTTC. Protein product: CATSPRGALGYTF.

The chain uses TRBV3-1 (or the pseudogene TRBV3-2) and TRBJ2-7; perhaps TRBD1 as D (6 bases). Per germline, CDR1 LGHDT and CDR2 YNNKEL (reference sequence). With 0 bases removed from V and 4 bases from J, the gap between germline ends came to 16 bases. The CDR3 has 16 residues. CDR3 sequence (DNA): TGTGCCAGCAGCCAAGAACCTTCAGGGGACAATTACGAGCAGTACTTC. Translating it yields CASSQEPSGDNYEQYF.

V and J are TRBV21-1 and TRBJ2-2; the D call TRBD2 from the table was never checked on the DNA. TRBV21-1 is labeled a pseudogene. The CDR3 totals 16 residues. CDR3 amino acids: CASETGGVLNTGELFF. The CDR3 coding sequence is TGTGCCAGCGAAACAGGAGGGGTCTTAAACACCGGGGAGCTGTTTTTT.

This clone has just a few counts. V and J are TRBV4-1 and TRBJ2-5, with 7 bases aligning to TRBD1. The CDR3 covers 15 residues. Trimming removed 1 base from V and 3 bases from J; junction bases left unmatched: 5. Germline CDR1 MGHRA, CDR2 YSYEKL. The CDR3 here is CASSQGQGVEETQYF. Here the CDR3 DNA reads TGCGCCAGCAGCCAAGGACAGGGAGTGGAAGAGACCCAGTACTTC.

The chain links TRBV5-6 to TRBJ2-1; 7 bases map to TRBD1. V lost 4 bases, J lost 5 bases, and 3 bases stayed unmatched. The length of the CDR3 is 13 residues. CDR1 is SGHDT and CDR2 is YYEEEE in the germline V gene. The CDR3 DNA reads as TGTGCCAGCAGCCGGGACAGTAACAATGAGCAGTTCTTC. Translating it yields CASSRDSNNEQFF.

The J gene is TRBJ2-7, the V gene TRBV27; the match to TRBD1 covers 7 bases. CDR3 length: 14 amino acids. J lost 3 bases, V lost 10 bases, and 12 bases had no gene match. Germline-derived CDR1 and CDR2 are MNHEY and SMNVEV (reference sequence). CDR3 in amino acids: CATRSEAGGYEQYF. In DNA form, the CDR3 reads TGTGCCACCAGAAGCGAGGCAGGGGGCTACGAGCAGTACTTC.

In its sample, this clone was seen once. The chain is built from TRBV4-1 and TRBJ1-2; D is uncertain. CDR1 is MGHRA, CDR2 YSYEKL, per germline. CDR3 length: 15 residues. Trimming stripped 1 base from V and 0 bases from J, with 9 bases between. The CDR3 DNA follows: TGCGCCAGCAGCCAAGTCGGGGATCCTAACTATGGCTACACCTTC. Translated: CASSQVGDPNYGYTF.

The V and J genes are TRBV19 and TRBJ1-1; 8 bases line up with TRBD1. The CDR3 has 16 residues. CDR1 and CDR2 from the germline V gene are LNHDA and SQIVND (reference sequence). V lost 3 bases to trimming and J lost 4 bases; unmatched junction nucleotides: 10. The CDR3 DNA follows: TGTGCCAGTAGTATTCTTTTAGGGCAGGGGGCCACTGAAGCTTTCTTT. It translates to CASSILLGQGATEAFF.

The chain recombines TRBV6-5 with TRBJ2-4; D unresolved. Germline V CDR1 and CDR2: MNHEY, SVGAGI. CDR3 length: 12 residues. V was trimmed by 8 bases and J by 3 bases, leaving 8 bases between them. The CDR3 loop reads CASGLGKNIQYF. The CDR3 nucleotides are TGTGCCAGCGGTCTCGGCAAAAACATTCAGTACTTC.

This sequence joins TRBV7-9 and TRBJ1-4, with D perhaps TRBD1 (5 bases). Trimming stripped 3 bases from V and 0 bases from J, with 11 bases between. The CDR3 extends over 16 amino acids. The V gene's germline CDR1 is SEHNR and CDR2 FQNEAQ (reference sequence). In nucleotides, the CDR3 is TGTGCCAGCAGCTTCGCGGACATTGCAACTAATGAAAAACTGTTTTTT. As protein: CASSFADIATNEKLFF.

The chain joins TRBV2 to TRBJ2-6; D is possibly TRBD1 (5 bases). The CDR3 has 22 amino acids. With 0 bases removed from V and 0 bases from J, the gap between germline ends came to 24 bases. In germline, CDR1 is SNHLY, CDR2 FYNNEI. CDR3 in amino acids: CASSEALNQGYWKSSGANVLTF. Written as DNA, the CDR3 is TGTGCCAGCAGTGAAGCCCTAAACCAGGGCTATTGGAAGAGCTCTGGGGCCAACGTCCTGACTTTC.

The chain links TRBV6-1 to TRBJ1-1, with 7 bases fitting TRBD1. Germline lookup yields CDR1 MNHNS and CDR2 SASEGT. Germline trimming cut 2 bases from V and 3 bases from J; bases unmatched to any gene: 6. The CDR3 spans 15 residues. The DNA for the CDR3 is TGTGCCAGCAGTGAACGAGGCAGGGGGTACACTGAAGCTTTCTTT. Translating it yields CASSERGRGYTEAFF.

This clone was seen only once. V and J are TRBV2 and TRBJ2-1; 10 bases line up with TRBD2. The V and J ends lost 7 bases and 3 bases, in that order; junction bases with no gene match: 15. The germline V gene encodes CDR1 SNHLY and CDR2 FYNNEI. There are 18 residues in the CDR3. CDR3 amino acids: CASNLHLGLANLYNEQFF. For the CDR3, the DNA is TGTGCCAGCAACTTACACTTGGGACTAGCGAACCTCTACAATGAGCAGTTCTTC.